This T cell receptor (beta chain) is drawn from a study of response to subunit inactivated influenza vaccine. MiXCR, run by TCRdb on the RT-PCR reads, gives a single entry per CDR3 protein. This sample carries 750,000 to 850,000 distinct CDR3 sequences, 18% of them seen once, and the ten largest clones take about a tenth. V lost 6 bases and J lost 1; bases outside the gene matches: 7. The CDR3 length is 15 residues. The germline V gene has CDR1 MNHNS and CDR2 SASEGT. Whole-study findings and limits: Authors proposed each seasonal influenza vaccination draws in few new T cells.

For this clonotype: Its specificity is not known.

The chain combines TRBV6-1 with TRBJ1-2; 8 positions agree with TRBD1. The clonotype was recovered from a middle-aged man who received an inactivated influenza vaccine. Material: PBMCs from blood, obtained 5 days after vaccination. The CDR3 is CASSPGTGDNYGYTF. CDR3 sequence (DNA): TGTGCCAGCAGCCCCGGGACAGGAGATAACTATGGCTACACCTTC.